One sample yielded the 7 T cell receptor beta chains listed below, sequenced in a study of blood T cell repertoires in COVID-19. TCRdb's table, derived via immunoSEQ multiplex PCR, lists solely in-frame clones and lacks some. The data contain 260,000 or so clones, over 80% of them seen just once; the ten biggest clones take up 2.6%. Sequenced: PBMCs or T cells enriched from blood (not recorded which). The receptors shown here come from a woman in her 30s with acute COVID-19.

The CDR3 DNA is TGTGCCAGCAGCCGGGACAGAAACACAGATACGCAGTATTTT. Encoded protein: CASSRDRNTDTQYF. The chain couples TRBV7-2 to TRBJ2-3, with 7 bases identical to TRBD1. With 5 bases clipped from V and 2 bases from J, the junction kept 4 bases outside the gene matches. This CDR3 spans 14 amino acids. The germline V gene encodes CDR1 SGHTA and CDR2 FQGNSA.

The chain uses TRBV5-1 and TRBJ1-6; tentatively, D is TRBD1 (5 bases). Trimming removed 6 bases at V and 5 bases at J, with 15 bases between. Germline CDR1 reads SGHRS; CDR2 reads YFSETQ. The CDR3 loop spans 15 amino acids. The CDR3 DNA reads as TGCGCCAGCACATCTTTCGGACACCATAATTCACCCCTCCACTTT. It is translated as CASTSFGHHNSPLHF. The full variable domain, its missing parts supplied by reference TRBV5-1 and TRBJ1-6, is KAGVTQTPRYLIKTRGQQVTLSCSPISGHRSVSWYQQTPGQGLQFLFEYFSETQRNKGNFPGRFSGRQFSNSRSEMNVSTLELGDSALYLCASTSFGHHNSPLHFGNGTRLTVT.

The chain joins TRBV29-1 to TRBJ2-7, with 9 positions matching TRBD2. The V and J ends lost 6 bases and 5 bases, in that order; junction bases with no gene match: 11. There are 14 residues in the CDR3. From germline, CDR1 is SQVTM and CDR2 ANQGSEA. CDR3 region: CSVMDAGGLDEQYF. In nucleotides, the CDR3 is TGCAGCGTCATGGACGCGGGGGGGCTGGACGAGCAGTACTTC.

The rearrangement uses TRBV27 and TRBJ2-7, with D possibly matching TRBD1 (6 bases). From germline, CDR1 is MNHEY and CDR2 SMNVEV (reference sequence). This CDR3 region has 14 residues. Trimming stripped 2 bases from V and 2 bases from J, with 10 bases between. The CDR3 sequence is CASSLLQGTYEQYF. The CDR3 DNA is TGTGCCAGCAGTTTACTCCAGGGGACCTACGAGCAGTACTTC.

The V call is TRBV6-5, the J call TRBJ1-5; the match to TRBD1 covers 9 bases. The CDR3 is 14 residues long. From germline, CDR1 is MNHEY and CDR2 SVGAGI. V dropped 6 bases and J dropped 7; count of bases not matched to a gene: 7. CDR3 amino acids: CASRRGTGSQPQHF. The CDR3 bases are TGTGCCAGCAGAAGAGGGACAGGGAGCCAGCCCCAGCATTTT.

The CDR3 region is CASSHPGLARETQYF. CDR3 coding DNA: TGTGCCAGCAGCCATCCGGGACTAGCGCGGGAGACCCAGTACTTC. The V call is TRBV3-1 (or the pseudogene TRBV3-2), the J call TRBJ2-5, with 10 bases that match TRBD2. V dropped 3 bases and J dropped 5; count of bases not matched to a gene: 6. CDR1 and CDR2 (germline): LGHDT, YNNKEL (reference sequence). The CDR3 is 15 amino acids.

The chain combines TRBV18 with TRBJ1-2; D is undetermined. V shed 3 bases and J shed 7 bases, with 15 bases lying between them. The length of the CDR3 is 14 residues. The germline CDR1 and CDR2 sequences are KGHSH and LQKENI. CDR3 sequence: CASSPSPGFGGYTF. The CDR3, as DNA: TGTGCCAGCTCACCTTCTCCGGGTTTTGGTGGCTACACCTTC.